This TCR beta chain was recorded in a study of blood T cells in healthy people across ages. A second PCR of 7 to 11 cycles used a sample-barcoded 5' primer and a J-beta primer mix. TCRdb analysed the 5' RACE reads with MiXCR anew, one entry per CDR3 protein. The repertoire consists of approximately 800,000 distinct CDR3 sequences, with 25% occurring once and the leading ten covering approximately 3.7%. The CDR3 is made up of 14 amino acids. Trimming stripped 4 bases from V and 5 bases from J, with 15 bases between. Germline assignment: CDR1 DFQATT and CDR2 SNEGSKA (reference sequence). This clonotype was recorded a few times. Approximately 9.2 milliliters was the volume of peripheral blood drawn from each donor. The sample also formed part of further work on T cells of mothers and their children.

The receptor was derived from a boy between 10 and 17 years old in good health. J is TRBJ1-5 and V is TRBV20-1; a possible D gene is TRBD1 (6 bases). Sample: blood. The CDR3: CSATRDTLYQPQHF. The CDR3 bases are TGCAGTGCTACCCGGGACACTCTATATCAGCCCCAGCATTTT.